The present T cell receptor beta chain was sequenced within a study of identical twins. Study observations and caveats: The presence of invariant MAIT and iNKT cells could partly confound analyses of zero-insertion sequences.

TCRdb re-called the 5' RACE reads with MiXCR, one entry per CDR3 protein. Among 750,000 to 950,000 distinct CDR3 sequences listed, roughly 12% were seen once. CDR1 and CDR2 from the germline V gene are SGDLS and YYNGEE. The junction had 9 bases not matched to a gene; V was cut back by 3 bases and J by 6 bases. This CDR3 spans 16 amino acids. About this clonotype: Its antigen is still unknown.

The same data also went into a second study, on yellow fever vaccine responses in identical twins.

The sequencing sample was made of PBMCs. The clonotype was recovered from a woman aged 18 to 35 in good health. The chain recombines TRBV9 with TRBJ1-6, with TRBD1 identical over 7 bases. The CDR3 protein is CASSETTGTANSPLHF. The CDR3 DNA reads TGTGCCAGCAGCGAGACGACCGGGACAGCTAATTCACCCCTCCACTTT.